This is a list of T cell receptor beta chains from one sample in a study of CD4 T cells in relation to SARS-CoV-2 and coronaviruses. No antigen has been assigned to these receptors. Clones were read by immunoSEQ multiplex PCR, and TCRdb kept only the in-frame ones, dropping some. The sample contains 15,000 to 20,000 clones, more than 70% of which appear only once. The sequenced sample consisted of CD4+ T cells from PBMCs, cultured in vitro. The receptor set was obtained from a human donor in good health. Both conserved end residues are part of each CDR3. A D gene is named only where the DNA matches it firmly. Clone size appears in some rows only: once, few, many, or a class for an expanded clone.

CDR3	DNA	size	V	J	D	length
CASSQVAGHRKGEQYF	TGTGCCAGCAGCCAAGTGGCGGGACATCGAAAGGGTGAGCAGTACTTC	.	TRBV3-1/TRBV3-2	TRBJ2-7	.	16
CASSPRGTATYEQYF	TGTGCCAGCAGCCCCCGCGGGACGGCAACCTACGAGCAGTACTTC	.	TRBV9	TRBJ2-7	.	15
CASSEFHEQYF	TGCGCCAGCAGTGAGTTCCACGAGCAGTACTTC	.	TRBV10-1	TRBJ2-7	.	11
CASSGHFGLAGGTDTQYF	TGTGCCAGCAGTGGTCACTTTGGACTAGCGGGAGGGACAGATACGCAGTATTTT	.	TRBV6-4	TRBJ2-3	TRBD2	18
CASSPTPGAGGGYTF	TGTGCCAGCAGCCCAACCCCCGGGGCCGGTGGGGGCTACACCTTC	.	TRBV3-1/TRBV3-2	TRBJ1-2	.	15
CASSQEWASGRLEQYF	TGCGCCAGCAGCCAAGAATGGGCTAGCGGTCGGCTAGAGCAGTACTTC	.	TRBV4-1	TRBJ2-7	TRBD2	16
CASSQDTTVYNSPLHF	TGTGCCAGCAGCCAAGATACGACGGTTTATAATTCACCCCTCCACTTT	.	TRBV3-1/TRBV3-2	TRBJ1-6	.	16
CASSQARRINNEQFF	TGTGCCAGCAGCCAAGCGCGGAGAATAAACAATGAGCAGTTCTTC	once	TRBV3-1/TRBV3-2	TRBJ2-1	.	15
CASSNGAGYEQYF	TGTGCCAGCAGCAATGGGGCCGGCTACGAGCAGTACTTC	.	TRBV11-2	TRBJ2-7	.	13
CSLGGGGTDTQYF	TGCAGCCTTGGGGGGGGCGGCACAGATACGCAGTATTTT	once	TRBV29-1	TRBJ2-3	.	13
CSATGEAFF	TGCAGTGCTACAGGGGAAGCTTTCTTT	few	TRBV20-1	TRBJ1-1	.	9
CASSFYPGVGSNQPQHF	TGCGCCAGCAGCTTCTACCCCGGGGTCGGTAGCAATCAGCCCCAGCATTTT	once	TRBV5-1	TRBJ1-5	.	17
CASSGTVGLGEQFF	TGCGCCAGCAGCGGGACTGTCGGGCTGGGTGAGCAGTTCTTC	.	TRBV5-1	TRBJ2-1	.	14
CASSPDFRDTEAFF	TGTGCCAGCAGCCCCGACTTTCGGGACACTGAAGCTTTCTTT	.	TRBV7-9	TRBJ1-1	.	14
CASSPRGQETQYF	TGCGCCAGCAGCCCCCGGGGCCAAGAGACCCAGTACTTC	.	TRBV5-1	TRBJ2-5	.	13
CASSQDSGLTDTQYF	TGTGCCAGCAGCCAAGATAGTGGCCTCACAGATACGCAGTATTTT	few	TRBV3-1/TRBV3-2	TRBJ2-3	.	15
CASSLQSRLAAF	TGTGCCAGCAGCTTACAAAGTCGACTAGCGGCCTTC	.	TRBV13	TRBJ2-7	TRBD2	12
CASSLDRVHEQYF	TGTGCCAGCAGCTTAGATCGAGTCCACGAGCAGTACTTC	.	TRBV11-3	TRBJ2-7	.	13
CASSLDPGGVDGYTF	TGTGCCAGCAGCTTAGATCCTGGGGGGGTCGATGGCTACACCTTC	.	TRBV11-2	TRBJ1-2	.	15
CASSGKDRLNTEAFF	TGCGCCAGCAGTGGAAAAGACAGATTGAACACTGAAGCTTTCTTT	few	TRBV10-1	TRBJ1-1	.	15
CASSLSNTEAFF	TGTGCCAGCAGTTTATCCAACACTGAAGCTTTCTTT	.	TRBV12-3/TRBV12-4	TRBJ1-1	.	12
CASSFLPAGGHNEQFF	TGTGCCAGCAGCTTTCTCCCCGCCGGGGGGCACAATGAGCAGTTCTTC	few	TRBV7-3	TRBJ2-1	.	16
CASSIQTGLGAYEQYF	TGTGCCAGTAGTATCCAGACAGGGCTAGGGGCCTACGAGCAGTACTTC	.	TRBV19	TRBJ2-7	TRBD1	16
CASRYLNTGELFF	TGTGCCAGCAGATACCTAAACACCGGGGAGCTGTTTTTT	few	TRBV6-2/TRBV6-3	TRBJ2-2	.	13
CATSEVGPEQFF	TGTGCCACCAGTGAAGTCGGGCCAGAGCAGTTCTTC	.	TRBV24-1	TRBJ2-1	.	12
CAWSKGARIGGSNQPQHF	TGTGCCTGGAGTAAGGGGGCGCGTATTGGGGGTAGCAATCAGCCCCAGCATTTT	once	TRBV30	TRBJ1-5	TRBD1	18
CATYSGTGVYEQYF	TGCGCCACCTATTCCGGGACAGGAGTCTACGAGCAGTACTTC	.	TRBV10-2	TRBJ2-7	TRBD1	14
CASSLRLAGAKETQYF	TGTGCCAGCAGTTTACGGCTAGCGGGAGCCAAAGAGACCCAGTACTTC	.	TRBV28	TRBJ2-5	TRBD2	16
CASSVLLQGEGGYTF	TGCGCCAGCAGCGTGCTTCTACAGGGTGAGGGTGGCTACACCTTC	few	TRBV5-1	TRBJ1-2	.	15
CASSPFLPGHSSGANVLTF	TGTGCCAGCTCACCTTTTTTACCGGGACACAGCTCTGGGGCCAACGTCCTGACTTTC	.	TRBV18	TRBJ2-6	.	19
CASSPPGLEETQYF	TGTGCCAGCAGCCCACCGGGCCTCGAAGAGACCCAGTACTTC	.	TRBV7-6	TRBJ2-5	.	14
CASSIGRNTEAFF	TGTGCCAGCAGCATCGGGAGGAACACTGAAGCTTTCTTT	few	TRBV7-3	TRBJ1-1	.	13
CASSVDTRETQYF	TGTGCCAGCAGCGTTGACACCCGAGAGACCCAGTACTTC	.	TRBV2	TRBJ2-5	.	13
CASSPDYSNQPQHF	TGTGCCAGCAGTCCAGATTATAGCAATCAGCCCCAGCATTTT	.	TRBV27	TRBJ1-5	.	14
CASSPGTSGIYEQFF	TGTGCCAGCAGCCCCGGGACTAGCGGGATATATGAGCAGTTCTTC	.	TRBV7-3	TRBJ2-1	TRBD2	15
CASSLDYGEQFF	TGTGCCAGCAGCTTAGACTACGGTGAGCAGTTCTTC	.	TRBV7-9	TRBJ2-1	.	12
CATSRDWARDTQYF	TGTGCCACCAGCAGAGACTGGGCGAGAGATACGCAGTATTTT	.	TRBV15	TRBJ2-3	.	14
CASSLRVSFRDEQYF	TGTGCCAGCTCACTCAGGGTCTCGTTTCGTGACGAGCAGTACTTC	.	TRBV18	TRBJ2-7	.	15